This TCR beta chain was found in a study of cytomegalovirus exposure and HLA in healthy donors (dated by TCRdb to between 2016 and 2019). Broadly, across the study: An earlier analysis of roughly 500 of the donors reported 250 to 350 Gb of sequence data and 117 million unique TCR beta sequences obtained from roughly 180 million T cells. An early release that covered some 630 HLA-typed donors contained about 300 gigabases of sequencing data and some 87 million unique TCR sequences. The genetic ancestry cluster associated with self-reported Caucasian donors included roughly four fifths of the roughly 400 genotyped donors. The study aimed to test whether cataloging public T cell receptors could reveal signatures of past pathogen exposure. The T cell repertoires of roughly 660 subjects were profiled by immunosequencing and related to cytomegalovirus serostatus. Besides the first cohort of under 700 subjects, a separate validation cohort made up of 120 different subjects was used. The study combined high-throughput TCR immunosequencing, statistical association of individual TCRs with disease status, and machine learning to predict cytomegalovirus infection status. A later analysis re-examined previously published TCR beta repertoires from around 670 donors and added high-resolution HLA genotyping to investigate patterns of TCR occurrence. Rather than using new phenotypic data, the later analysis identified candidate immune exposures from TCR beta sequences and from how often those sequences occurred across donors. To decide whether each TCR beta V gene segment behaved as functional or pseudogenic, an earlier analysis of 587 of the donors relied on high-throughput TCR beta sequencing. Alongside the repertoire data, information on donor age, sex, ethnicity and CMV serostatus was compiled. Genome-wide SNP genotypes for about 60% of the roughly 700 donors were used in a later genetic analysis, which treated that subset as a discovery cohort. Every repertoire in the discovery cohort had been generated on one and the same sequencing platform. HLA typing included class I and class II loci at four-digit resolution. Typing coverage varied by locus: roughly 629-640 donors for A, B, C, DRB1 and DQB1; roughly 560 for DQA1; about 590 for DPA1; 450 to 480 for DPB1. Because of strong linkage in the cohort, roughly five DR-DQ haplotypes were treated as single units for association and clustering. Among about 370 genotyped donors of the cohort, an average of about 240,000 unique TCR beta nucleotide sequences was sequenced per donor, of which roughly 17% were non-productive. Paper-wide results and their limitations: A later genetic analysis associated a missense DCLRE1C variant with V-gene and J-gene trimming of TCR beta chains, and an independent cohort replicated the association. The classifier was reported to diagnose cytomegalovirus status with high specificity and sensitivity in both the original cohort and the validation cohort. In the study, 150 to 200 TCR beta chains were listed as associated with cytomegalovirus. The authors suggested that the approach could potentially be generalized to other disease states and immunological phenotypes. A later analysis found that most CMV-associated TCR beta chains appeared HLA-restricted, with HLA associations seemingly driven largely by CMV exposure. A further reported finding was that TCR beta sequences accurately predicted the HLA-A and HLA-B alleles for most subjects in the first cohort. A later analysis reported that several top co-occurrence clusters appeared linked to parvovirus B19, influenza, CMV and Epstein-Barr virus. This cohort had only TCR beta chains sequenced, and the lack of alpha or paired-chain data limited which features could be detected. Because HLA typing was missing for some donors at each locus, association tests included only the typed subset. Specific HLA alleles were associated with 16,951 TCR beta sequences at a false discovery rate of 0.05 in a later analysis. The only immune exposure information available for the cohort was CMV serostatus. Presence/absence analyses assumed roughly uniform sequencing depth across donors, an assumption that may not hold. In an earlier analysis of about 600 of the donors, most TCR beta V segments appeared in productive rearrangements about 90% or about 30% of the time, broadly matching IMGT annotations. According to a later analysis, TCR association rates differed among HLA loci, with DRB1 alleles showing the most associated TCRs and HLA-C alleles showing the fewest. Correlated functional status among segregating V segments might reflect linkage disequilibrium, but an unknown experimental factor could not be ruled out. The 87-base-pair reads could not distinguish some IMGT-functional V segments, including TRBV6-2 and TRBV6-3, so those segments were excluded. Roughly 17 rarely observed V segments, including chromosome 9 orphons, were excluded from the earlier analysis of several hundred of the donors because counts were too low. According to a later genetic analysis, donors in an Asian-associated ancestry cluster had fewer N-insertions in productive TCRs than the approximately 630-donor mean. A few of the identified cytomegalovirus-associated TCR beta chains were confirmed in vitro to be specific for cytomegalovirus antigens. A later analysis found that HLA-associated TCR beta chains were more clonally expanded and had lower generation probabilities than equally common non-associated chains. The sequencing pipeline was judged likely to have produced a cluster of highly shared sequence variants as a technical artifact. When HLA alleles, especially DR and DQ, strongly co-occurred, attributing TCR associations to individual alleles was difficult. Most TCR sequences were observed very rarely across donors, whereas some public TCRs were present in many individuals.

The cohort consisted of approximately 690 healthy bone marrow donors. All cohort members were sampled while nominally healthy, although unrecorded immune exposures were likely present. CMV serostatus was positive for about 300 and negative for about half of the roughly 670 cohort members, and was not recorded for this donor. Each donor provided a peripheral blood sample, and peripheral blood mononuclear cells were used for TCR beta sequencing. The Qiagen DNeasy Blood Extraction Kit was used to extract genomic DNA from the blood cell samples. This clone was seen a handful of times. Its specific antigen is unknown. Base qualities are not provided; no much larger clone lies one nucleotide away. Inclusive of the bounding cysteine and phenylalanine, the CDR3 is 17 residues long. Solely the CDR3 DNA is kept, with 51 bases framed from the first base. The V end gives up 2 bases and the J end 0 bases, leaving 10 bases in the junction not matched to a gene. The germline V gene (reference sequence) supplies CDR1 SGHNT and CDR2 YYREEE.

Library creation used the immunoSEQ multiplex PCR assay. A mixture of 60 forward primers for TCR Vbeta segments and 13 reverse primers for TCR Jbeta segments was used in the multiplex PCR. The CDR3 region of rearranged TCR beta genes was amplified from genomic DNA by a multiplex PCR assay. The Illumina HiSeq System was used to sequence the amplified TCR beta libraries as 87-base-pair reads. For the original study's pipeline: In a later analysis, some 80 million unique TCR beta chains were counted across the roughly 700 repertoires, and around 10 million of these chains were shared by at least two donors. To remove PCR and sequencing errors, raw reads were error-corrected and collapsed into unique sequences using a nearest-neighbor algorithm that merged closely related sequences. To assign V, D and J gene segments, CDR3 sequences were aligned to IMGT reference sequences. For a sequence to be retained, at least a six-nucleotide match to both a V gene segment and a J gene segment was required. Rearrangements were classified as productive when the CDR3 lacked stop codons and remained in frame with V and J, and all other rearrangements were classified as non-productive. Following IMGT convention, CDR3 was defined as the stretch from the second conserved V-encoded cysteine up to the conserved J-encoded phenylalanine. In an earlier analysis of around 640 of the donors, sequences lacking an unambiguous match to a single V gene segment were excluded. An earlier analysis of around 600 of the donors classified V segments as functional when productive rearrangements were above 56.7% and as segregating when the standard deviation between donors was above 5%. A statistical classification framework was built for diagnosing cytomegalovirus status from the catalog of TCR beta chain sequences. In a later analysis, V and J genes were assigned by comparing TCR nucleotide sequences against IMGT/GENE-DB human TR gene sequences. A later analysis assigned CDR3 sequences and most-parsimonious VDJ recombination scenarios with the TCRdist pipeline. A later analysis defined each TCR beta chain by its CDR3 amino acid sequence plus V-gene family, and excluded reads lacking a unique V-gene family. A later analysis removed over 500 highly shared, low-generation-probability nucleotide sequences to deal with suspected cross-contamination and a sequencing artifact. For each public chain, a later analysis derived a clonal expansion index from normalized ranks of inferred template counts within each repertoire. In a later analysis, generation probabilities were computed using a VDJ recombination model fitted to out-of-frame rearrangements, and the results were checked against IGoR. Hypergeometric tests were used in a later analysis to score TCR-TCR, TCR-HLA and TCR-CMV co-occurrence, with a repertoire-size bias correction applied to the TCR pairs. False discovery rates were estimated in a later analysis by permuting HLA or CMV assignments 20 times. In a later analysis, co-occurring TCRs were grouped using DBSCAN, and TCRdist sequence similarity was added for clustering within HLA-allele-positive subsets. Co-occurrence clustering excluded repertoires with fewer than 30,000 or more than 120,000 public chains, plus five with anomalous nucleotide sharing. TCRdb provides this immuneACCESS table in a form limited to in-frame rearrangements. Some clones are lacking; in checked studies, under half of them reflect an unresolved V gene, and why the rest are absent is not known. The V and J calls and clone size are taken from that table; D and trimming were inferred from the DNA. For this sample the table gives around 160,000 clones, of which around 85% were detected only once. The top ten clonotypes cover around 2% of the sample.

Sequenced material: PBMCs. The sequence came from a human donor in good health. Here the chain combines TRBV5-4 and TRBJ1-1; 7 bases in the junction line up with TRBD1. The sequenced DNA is TGTGCCAGCAGCTTTGGAGGACACAGGGGTTTGAACACTGAAGCTTTCTTT. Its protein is CASSFGGHRGLNTEAFF.